One sample yielded the 24 T cell receptor beta chains listed below, sequenced in a study of blood T cell repertoires in COVID-19. Measured with immunoSEQ multiplex PCR; TCRdb has only the in-frame clones, and not every one. The table has around 150,000 clones, roughly 79% seen once. The sequenced material came from peripheral blood. The receptors stem from a man aged 45-65 years with active or convalescent COVID-19.

The chain links TRBV25-1 to TRBJ1-1; TRBD1 might be the D (5 bases). Germline CDR1 is MGHDK and CDR2 is SYGVNS. CDR3 length equals 12 residues. Trimming shortened V by 2 bases and J by 10 bases, and 11 bases separated the two germline ends. For the CDR3, the DNA is TGTGCCAGCAGTGAAGGGGGGAAAAGAGCTTTCTTT. This gives the protein CASSEGGKRAFF.

This CDR3 is CASSPRGTGQTGELFF. In DNA, the CDR3 is TGTGCCAGCTCACCACGAGGGACAGGGCAGACCGGGGAGCTGTTTTTT. The rearrangement links TRBV18 to TRBJ2-2, with 9 positions matching TRBD1. J lost 5 bases, V lost 1 base, and 5 bases had no gene match. CDR1 and CDR2 (germline): KGHSH, LQKENI. CDR3 length equals 16 residues.

This chain's CDR3 is CASRAAGTVSYEQYF. The CDR3 nucleotides read TGTGCCAGCAGGGCAGCCGGGACTGTATCCTACGAGCAGTACTTC. The chain joins TRBV21-1 to TRBJ2-7; TRBD2, as called in the table, went unchecked against the DNA. TRBV21-1 is a pseudogene locus. The CDR3 extends over 15 amino acids.

The chain employs TRBV10-3 and TRBJ2-7; 11 nucleotides line up with TRBD2. The CDR3 spans 14 residues. Germline V CDR1 and CDR2: ENHRY, SYGVKD. The V gene end was trimmed by 7 bases and the J gene end by 2 bases; junction bases not matched to a gene: 4. The CDR3 DNA is TGTGCCATCAAAGGGACTAGCGGCCCCTACGAGCAGTACTTC. It codes for CAIKGTSGPYEQYF.

This rearrangement joins TRBV28 to TRBJ1-3; 10 bases map to TRBD1. This CDR3 has 16 residues. Per the germline V gene, CDR1 is MDHEN and CDR2 is SYDVKM. V dropped 4 bases and J dropped 2; count of bases not matched to a gene: 5. The CDR3 nucleotides read TGTGCCAGCAGTTGGACAGGGGGAGCACCTGGAAACACCATATATTTT. This codes for CASSWTGGAPGNTIYF.

V is TRBV28 and J is TRBJ2-1; 8 bases match TRBD2. The CDR3 length is 15 residues. Trimming cost V 6 bases and J 6 bases; bases outside gene matches: 10. CDR1 and CDR2 (germline): MDHEN, SYDVKM. The DNA for the CDR3 is TGTGCCAGCAGCCCCCCGGGACTAGGGGTCAATGAGCAGTTCTTC. Translated: CASSPPGLGVNEQFF.

The rearrangement links TRBV30 to TRBJ1-5, with D perhaps TRBD1 (6 bases). Germline V gene sequence: CDR1 GTSNPN, CDR2 SVGIG (reference sequence). The V end lost 5 bases, the J end lost 5 bases, and 13 bases lay between the germline ends. The CDR3 loop spans 13 amino acids. This chain's CDR3 is CAWAQGTHQPQHF. The CDR3 coding sequence is TGTGCCTGGGCGCAGGGGACACATCAGCCCCAGCATTTT.

The rearrangement joins TRBV2 to TRBJ1-6, with 8 bases fitting TRBD1. The CDR3 consists of 15 residues. V lost 7 bases to trimming and J lost 7 bases; unmatched junction nucleotides: 9. The V gene's germline CDR1 is SNHLY and CDR2 FYNNEI. CDR3 bases: TGTGCCAGCAACTCAGGGGGCCGGGGAAATTCACCCCTCCACTTT. As protein: CASNSGGRGNSPLHF.

The V and J genes are TRBV9 and TRBJ2-2, with TRBD2 identical over 9 bases. The length of the CDR3 is 16 residues. V trimming: 0 bases; J trimming: 2 bases; junction bases outside the gene matches: 2. Germline V CDR1 and CDR2: SGDLS, YYNGEE. CDR3 sequence reads: CASSVAGLANTGELFF. The CDR3 DNA sequence: TGTGCCAGCAGCGTAGCGGGACTAGCCAACACCGGGGAGCTGTTTTTT.

This clone was seen only once. This CDR3 is CASRGDRPYGYTF. The CDR3 DNA reads TGTGCCAGCAGGGGGGACAGGCCCTATGGCTACACCTTC. The chain couples TRBV28 to TRBJ1-2, with 8 bases identical to TRBD1. V lost 6 bases to trimming and J lost 4 bases; unmatched junction nucleotides: 4. This CDR3 is built from 13 residues. Germline V lookup: CDR1 MDHEN, CDR2 SYDVKM.

This clone was observed a few times. J is TRBJ2-2 and V is TRBV6-5; D is possibly TRBD2 (5 bases). Trimming left V 5 bases short and J 5 bases short, with 15 bases between. Germline V gene data show CDR1 as MNHEY and CDR2 as SVGAGI. This CDR3 comprises 15 residues. As DNA, the CDR3 is TGTGCCAGCAGTCCACATGACGGACTGACCGGGGAGCTGTTTTTT. As protein: CASSPHDGLTGELFF.

The CDR3 sequence: CASSPGGGTGGEKLFF. In DNA form, the CDR3 reads TGTGCCAGCAGCCCCGGTGGCGGGACAGGGGGTGAAAAACTGTTTTTT. V usage is TRBV7-2 and J usage is TRBJ1-4; 11 positions agree with TRBD1. Germline V gene sequence: CDR1 SGHTA, CDR2 FQGNSA. This CDR3 is built from 16 residues. The V and J ends lost 5 bases and 7 bases, in that order; junction bases with no gene match: 9. The full variable domain, completed using reference TRBV7-2 and TRBJ1-4, is GAGVSQSPSNKVTEKGKDVELRCDPISGHTALYWYRQSLGQGLEFLIYFQGNSAPDKSGLPSDRFSAERTGGSVSTLTIQRTQQEDSAVYLCASSPGGGTGGEKLFFGSGTQLSVL.

The DNA of the CDR3 is TGTGCCAGCAGCGGTCGCGGCGGGATGAACACTGAAGCTTTCTTT. It encodes CASSGRGGMNTEAFF. The chain has TRBV11-2 and TRBJ1-1; unclear D gene. This CDR3 has 15 amino acids. Germline CDR1 SGHAT, CDR2 FQNNGV. Trimming took 5 bases from V and 0 from J, leaving 13 bases between them.

The chain uses TRBV9 and TRBJ1-2; TRBD1 is a possible D gene (6 bases). Between the trimmed V and J ends, which lost 0 bases and 2 bases, there was a span of 23 bases. This CDR3 is 19 amino acids long. Germline values: CDR1 SGDLS, CDR2 YYNGEE. CDR3 in DNA: TGTGCCAGCAGCGTAGACTTAAGACGCCCTGGGGGCCGAAACTATGGCTACACCTTC. Translation: CASSVDLRRPGGRNYGYTF.

A single count supports this clone. Relative to the germline gene, one junction end is altered; a read error may explain this. The chain employs TRBV5-6 and TRBJ2-3; 9 bases match TRBD2. Germline CDR1 reads SGHDT; CDR2 reads YYEEEE. CDR3 length: 15 amino acids. CDR3 bases: TGTGCCAGCAGCTCCGGACTAGCGCGCACATATACGCAGTATTTT. This codes for CASSSGLARTYTQYF.

The chain couples TRBV28 to TRBJ1-3; perhaps TRBD1 as D (5 bases). There are 18 residues in the CDR3. Germline CDR1 and CDR2: MDHEN and SYDVKM. With 2 bases removed from V and 0 bases from J, the gap between germline ends came to 17 bases. The CDR3 loop is CASSLGGSGGISGNTIYF. In DNA, the CDR3 is TGTGCCAGCAGTTTAGGGGGTAGTGGGGGGATCTCTGGAAACACCATATATTTT. Based on the CDR3 plus reference TRBV28 and TRBJ1-3, the full variable domain is DVKVTQSSRYLVKRTGEKVFLECVQDMDHENMFWYRQDPGLGLRLIYFSYDVKMKEKGDIPEGYSVSREKKERFSLILESASTNQTSMYLCASSLGGSGGISGNTIYFGEGSWLTVV.

This chain joins TRBV4-1 and TRBJ1-5, with a tentative D call TRBD1 (6 bases). Germline V gene data show CDR1 as MGHRA and CDR2 as YSYEKL. Deletions cut 0 bases from V and 0 bases from J, with 12 bases between. The CDR3 has 17 amino acids. The CDR3 protein is CASSQEPTTGSNQPQHF. CDR3 DNA sequence: TGCGCCAGCAGCCAAGAACCGACGACAGGTAGCAATCAGCCCCAGCATTTT.

The V and J genes are TRBV28 and TRBJ1-5; perhaps TRBD1 as D (5 bases). The CDR3 runs 15 residues. Germline V gene lookup returns CDR1 MDHEN and CDR2 SYDVKM. V gave up 3 bases and J gave up 2 bases, with 11 bases separating them. The CDR3 reads CASSFPGSGNQPQHF. DNA of the CDR3: TGTGCCAGCAGTTTCCCAGGGTCCGGCAATCAGCCCCAGCATTTT.

The chain is built from TRBV5-6 and TRBJ2-3, with D possibly being TRBD2 (6 bases). The CDR3 is 14 residues long. Germline V lookup: CDR1 SGHDT, CDR2 YYEEEE. V was pared by 2 bases and J by 2 bases, with 9 bases between. CDR3 loop: CASSFAGLTDTQYF. DNA of the CDR3: TGTGCCAGCAGCTTTGCGGGGCTCACAGATACGCAGTATTTT.

The chain couples TRBV4-1 to TRBJ1-2, with 9 bases matching TRBD1. Trimming cost V 3 bases and J 10 bases; bases outside gene matches: 6. The length of the CDR3 is 13 residues. Looked up from germline, CDR1 is MGHRA and CDR2 is YSYEKL. The chain's CDR3 is CASSHPGQGFYTF. DNA for the CDR3: TGCGCCAGCAGCCACCCGGGACAGGGTTTCTACACCTTC.

This clone was counted once. V gene TRBV5-6 combines with J gene TRBJ2-1; 9 positions agree with TRBD2. The germline CDR1 and CDR2 sequences are SGHDT and YYEEEE. The ends lost 4 bases at V and 6 bases at J; junction bases unmatched: 11. The CDR3 is made up of 16 amino acids. The CDR3 region is CASSPGLAGRSNEQFF. DNA of the CDR3: TGTGCCAGCAGCCCTGGGCTAGCGGGACGAAGCAATGAGCAGTTCTTC. The full variable domain, with the rest looked up from reference TRBV5-6 and TRBJ2-1, is DAGVTQSPTHLIKTRGQQVTLRCSPKSGHDTVSWYQQALGQGPQFIFQYYEEEERQRGNFPDRFSGHQFPNYSSELNVNALLLGDSALYLCASSPGLAGRSNEQFFGPGTRLTVL.

V is TRBV2 and J is TRBJ2-7, with 9 bases matching TRBD2. V gave up 8 bases and J gave up 4 bases; unmatched junction bases: 18. The CDR3 sequence is 17 residues long. CDR1 and CDR2 from the germline V gene are SNHLY and FYNNEI. CDR3 loop: CASRWTSALNVLYEQYF. As DNA, the CDR3 is TGTGCCAGCCGTTGGACTAGCGCCCTAAACGTATTGTACGAGCAGTACTTC. The full variable domain, rest sourced from reference TRBV2 and TRBJ2-7, is EPEVTQTPSHQVTQMGQEVILRCVPISNHLYFYWYRQILGQKVEFLVSFYNNEISEKSEIFDDQFSVERPDGSNFTLKIRSTKLEDSAMYFCASRWTSALNVLYEQYFGPGTRLTVT.

This rearrangement joins TRBV6-4 to TRBJ1-3; D gene unclear. The CDR3 sequence is 12 residues long. Per the germline V gene, CDR1 is MRHNA and CDR2 is SNTAGT. The V and J ends lost 8 bases and 0 bases respectively, with 5 bases between them. The CDR3, as DNA: TGTGCCAGCCCGAGCTCTGGAAACACCATATATTTT. Translated, it gives CASPSSGNTIYF.

The rearrangement joins TRBV19 to TRBJ2-7; D is perhaps TRBD2 (5 bases). Per germline, CDR1 LNHDA and CDR2 SQIVND (reference sequence). The V and J ends lost 3 bases and 2 bases respectively, with 14 bases between them. This CDR3 region has 15 residues. This CDR3 is CASSIRAVSTYEQYF. The CDR3 nucleotides read TGTGCCAGTAGTATCCGAGCGGTCTCTACCTACGAGCAGTACTTC.